This T cell receptor (beta chain) appears in the sequencing data of a study of CD8 T cells in Susac syndrome. The study's findings and limits: The study admitted that it had a relatively small number of individuals in its TCR sequencing and HLA analysis.

The RNA, 0.5 to 1 ug, was put through reverse transcription using random hexamers. Amplification of TCR beta CDR3 was carried out by immunoSEQ multiplex PCR, which covered 54 Vbeta and 13 Jbeta segments. TCRdb reprocessed the immunoSEQ multiplex PCR reads with MiXCR, giving one entry per CDR3 protein. This sample carries tens of thousands of distinct CDR3 sequences, approximately 93% of them seen once, and the ten largest clones take almost 0.55%. Sequencing of TCR beta was carried out in blood CD8+ and CD4+ T cells. FACS enriched CD8+ TEMRA cells, while bulk CD8+ and CD4+ were negatively isolated. As to this clonotype: What it recognizes is unknown.

The germline V gene encodes CDR1 SNHLY and CDR2 FYNNEI. V lost 6 bases, J lost 2 bases, and 8 bases stayed unmatched. The CDR3 is 16 residues long. The sequence came from a human donor in good health. The V gene is TRBV2, the J gene TRBJ2-1; TRBD2 matches 9 bases. Source material: CD8+ T cells from PBMCs. The CDR3 region has the DNA TGTGCCAGCAGACACACTAGCGGGCCTACCTACAATGAGCAGTTCTTC. Residues: CASRHTSGPTYNEQFF.